This TCR beta chain was observed in a study of blood T cell repertoires in COVID-19. CDR1 and CDR2 from the germline V gene are SGHNT and YYREEE (reference sequence). The germline V and J ends were trimmed by 2 bases and 6 bases, with 3 bases remaining between them. The CDR3 covers 11 residues. Per the study methods: Scientists estimated how many nucleated cells there were by amplifying reference gene primers. TCRdb's copy holds only in-frame clones and misses some; the assay was immunoSEQ multiplex PCR. V, J and clone size are taken as reported in that table, and D and trimming were inferred from the DNA itself. The table shows 18,000 or so clones, with 81% occurring only once.

The sample taken for sequencing was peripheral blood. The source is a man in his forties or fifties with active or convalescent COVID-19. V gene TRBV5-4 combines with J gene TRBJ1-5; the D is unclear. DNA of the CDR3: TGTGCCAGCAGCTTCTTTCAGCCCCAGCATTTT. Encoded protein: CASSFFQPQHF.